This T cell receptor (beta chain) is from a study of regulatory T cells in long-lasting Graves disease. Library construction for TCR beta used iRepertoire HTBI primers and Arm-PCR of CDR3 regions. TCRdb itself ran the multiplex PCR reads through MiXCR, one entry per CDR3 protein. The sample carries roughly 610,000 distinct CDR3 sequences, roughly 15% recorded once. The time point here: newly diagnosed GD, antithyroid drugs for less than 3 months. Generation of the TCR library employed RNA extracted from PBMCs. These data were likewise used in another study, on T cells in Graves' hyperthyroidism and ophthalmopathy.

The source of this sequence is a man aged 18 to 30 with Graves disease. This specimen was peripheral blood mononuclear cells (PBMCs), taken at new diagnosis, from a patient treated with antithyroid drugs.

CDR3 sequence reads: CSARDRRAYEQYF. The CDR3 nucleotides read TGCAGTGCTAGAGATAGGCGAGCCTACGAGCAGTACTTC. The V gene is TRBV20-1, the J gene TRBJ2-7; D remains ambiguous. V dropped 0 bases and J dropped 2 bases, with 8 bases sitting between them. Germline-derived CDR1 and CDR2 are DFQATT and SNEGSKA (reference sequence). The CDR3 is made up of 13 amino acids.